These 31 T cell receptor beta chains were all obtained from the same sample, sequenced in a study of cytomegalovirus exposure and HLA in healthy donors. Amplification used 60 Vbeta primers and 13 Jbeta primers. Clones were read by immunoSEQ multiplex PCR, and TCRdb kept only the in-frame ones, dropping some. Of 180,000 or so clones listed, over 80% are singletons. Sequencing used PBMCs. These receptor sequences come from a man aged 35 to 55 in good health and CMV-seronegative.

This chain joins TRBV5-6 and TRBJ2-1; D unresolved. The CDR3 consists of 17 residues. Trimming removed 2 bases from V and 1 base from J, with 16 bases in between. In germline, CDR1 is SGHDT, CDR2 YYEEEE. The DNA of the CDR3 is TGTGCCAGCAGCTTCGTCGTACAGCTCTTGTCCTACAATGAGCAGTTCTTC. It encodes CASSFVVQLLSYNEQFF.

V and J are TRBV27 and TRBJ1-1; D remains unclear. The CDR3 spans 13 residues. CDR1 and CDR2 from the germline V gene are MNHEY and SMNVEV (reference sequence). The V end lost 4 bases, the J end lost 4 bases, and 10 bases lay between the germline ends. For the CDR3, the DNA is TGTGCCAGCAGTTGGCGGCGGGCCACTGAAGCTTTCTTT. It is translated as CASSWRRATEAFF.

This clone was observed once. This chain connects TRBV28 to TRBJ1-5; D may be TRBD1 (5 bases). V lost 2 bases to trimming and J lost 7 bases, with 15 bases between them. Germline V gene sequence: CDR1 MDHEN, CDR2 SYDVKM. This CDR3 contains 15 residues. The CDR3 bases are TGTGCCAGCAGTTTAGCTGGGGGAGGGTTACAGCCCCAGCATTTT. Its protein product is CASSLAGGGLQPQHF.

V and J are TRBV28 and TRBJ1-2; possible D gene TRBD1, 6 bases. V was cut by 5 bases and J by 4 bases, with 14 bases left in between. The CDR3 sequence is 14 residues long. Germline V gene data show CDR1 as MDHEN and CDR2 as SYDVKM. The CDR3 DNA is TGTGCCAGCAGTCAACAAGGACAGAGCTATGGCTACACCTTC. It codes for CASSQQGQSYGYTF.

The chain is built from TRBV2 and TRBJ2-5, with 11 bases identical to TRBD2. The CDR3 runs 15 residues. Germline-derived CDR1 and CDR2 are SNHLY and FYNNEI. Germline trimming cut 10 bases from V and 2 bases from J; bases unmatched to any gene: 9. Written as DNA, the CDR3 is TGTGCCACCCAGAGAGGGACTAGCGGACAAGAGACCCAGTACTTC. It encodes CATQRGTSGQETQYF.

The chain recombines TRBV5-1 with TRBJ2-1; D is possibly TRBD2 (7 bases). Per the germline V gene, CDR1 is SGHRS and CDR2 is YFSETQ. The germline V and J ends were trimmed by 0 bases and 8 bases, with 12 bases remaining between them. The CDR3 runs 14 residues. In DNA, the CDR3 is TGCGCCAGCAGCTTGGAGCAGGGGAGGGATGAGCAGTTCTTC. Translation gives CASSLEQGRDEQFF. Filled out from reference TRBV5-1 and TRBJ2-1, the complete variable domain reads KAGVTQTPRYLIKTRGQQVTLSCSPISGHRSVSWYQQTPGQGLQFLFEYFSETQRNKGNFPGRFSGRQFSNSRSEMNVSTLELGDSALYLCASSLEQGRDEQFFGPGTRLTVL.

The chain couples TRBV9 to TRBJ2-2; 8 nucleotides match TRBD2. Germline CDR1 is SGDLS and CDR2 is YYNGEE. CDR3 length equals 14 residues. V lost 4 bases, J lost 6 bases, and 5 bases stayed unmatched. CDR3 sequence: CASSPRTSSGELFF. In nucleotides, the CDR3 is TGTGCCAGCAGCCCCCGGACTAGCTCCGGGGAGCTGTTTTTT.

The rearrangement uses TRBV2 and TRBJ1-2; 7 nucleotides match TRBD1. The CDR3 spans 13 residues. V was pared by 8 bases and J by 7 bases, with 10 bases of the junction left unmatched. Germline CDR1 and CDR2: SNHLY and FYNNEI. CDR3: CASPKTGWRGYTF. CDR3 in DNA: TGTGCCAGCCCTAAGACAGGGTGGCGTGGCTACACCTTC.

This chain links TRBV7-2 with TRBJ1-3; TRBD1 is a possible D gene (5 bases). CDR3 size: 14 residues. The V end lost 1 base, the J end lost 4 bases, and 8 bases lay between the germline ends. Germline V gene sequence: CDR1 SGHTA, CDR2 FQGNSA. CDR3 loop: CASSLEAGGNTIYF. The CDR3 region has the DNA TGTGCCAGCAGCTTAGAGGCAGGGGGAAACACCATATATTTT.

This chain joins TRBV9 and TRBJ2-5, with D possibly being TRBD2 (7 bases). Germline V lookup: CDR1 SGDLS, CDR2 YYNGEE. V lost 7 bases and J 1 base, leaving 20 bases between the germline ends. CDR3 length: 16 residues. DNA for the CDR3: TGTGCCAGCTCTGAACGGGGGGCCCCGGTCCAAGAGACCCAGTACTTC. This encodes CASSERGAPVQETQYF.

In the case of this clone: The same CDR3 can be traced to other DNA sequences in this sample. The chain links TRBV4-1 to TRBJ2-7; a weak D match, TRBD2 (5 bases). Germline V gene data show CDR1 as MGHRA and CDR2 as YSYEKL. Trimming removed 1 base from V and 5 bases from J, with 6 bases in between. The CDR3 is 12 amino acids. CDR3 sequence (DNA): TGCGCCAGCAGCCAAGGGCGGGACGAGCAGTACTTC. The encoded protein is CASSQGRDEQYF.

The J gene is TRBJ1-2, the V gene TRBV6-1, with 8 bases identical to TRBD1. CDR1 is MNHNS and CDR2 is SASEGT in the germline V gene. The CDR3 is made up of 14 amino acids. The V and J ends lost 6 bases and 5 bases, in that order; junction bases with no gene match: 8. The CDR3 DNA sequence: TGTGCCAGCAGAAATACAGGGGGAGGGTATGGCTACACCTTC. Translating gives CASRNTGGGYGYTF.

In DNA form, the CDR3 reads TGCGCCAGCAGTAAGGTCTACAGGGGAAGCACTGAAGCTTTCTTT. The encoded protein is CASSKVYRGSTEAFF. V usage is TRBV5-1 and J usage is TRBJ1-1; 7 bases align to TRBD1. The CDR3 length is 15 residues. Germline V CDR1 and CDR2: SGHRS, YFSETQ. V was clipped by 5 bases and J by 4 bases; unmatched bases: 11.

The chain carries TRBV10-3 and TRBJ2-1, with D unclear. Per germline, CDR1 ENHRY and CDR2 SYGVKD. There are 13 residues in the CDR3. V was cut by 7 bases and J by 5 bases, with 12 bases left in between. The CDR3 loop reads CAITAALNNEQFF. In nucleotides, the CDR3 is TGTGCCATCACCGCCGCACTCAACAATGAGCAGTTCTTC.

In this sample, this clone turned up a few times. The rearrangement links TRBV29-1 to TRBJ2-7; 7 bases fit TRBD2. Trimming took 6 bases from V and 0 from J; bases not matched to a gene: 8. Germline lookup yields CDR1 SQVTM and CDR2 ANQGSEA. The CDR3 is 14 residues long. CDR3 nucleotides: TGCAGCGTACTCGATAGCGGGTCCTCCTACGAGCAGTACTTC. Translation: CSVLDSGSSYEQYF.

The V and J genes are TRBV7-9 and TRBJ1-6; D remains unclear. CDR1 and CDR2 from the germline V gene are SEHNR and FQNEAQ (reference sequence). This CDR3 has 13 amino acids. V was trimmed by 8 bases and J by 6 bases, leaving 11 bases between them. CDR3 in DNA: TGTGCCAGCGGCCGGGATCCTAATTCACCCCTCCACTTT. Translated: CASGRDPNSPLHF.

Written as DNA, the CDR3 is TGTGCCAGTGCCATGGGGTGGGGAGGAGGCACAGATACGCAGTATTTT. Translating it yields CASAMGWGGGTDTQYF. V gene TRBV19 combines with J gene TRBJ2-3, with a possible D match to TRBD2 (6 bases). The germline gives CDR1 LNHDA, CDR2 SQIVND (reference sequence). CDR3 length: 16 amino acids. The V end lost 8 bases, the J end lost 1 base, and 19 bases lay between the germline ends. The variable domain in full, completed from reference TRBV19 and TRBJ2-3, reads DGGITQSPKYLFRKEGQNVTLSCEQNLNHDAMYWYRQDPGQGLRLIYYSQIVNDFQKGDIAEGYSVSREKKESFPLTVTSAQKNPTAFYLCASAMGWGGGTDTQYFGPGTRLTVL.

This clone was seen a single time. The chain joins TRBV5-6 to TRBJ1-3; 9 bases agree with TRBD1. The CDR3 totals 15 residues. The germline CDR1 and CDR2 sequences are SGHDT and YYEEEE. The J segment lost 4 bases and the V segment lost 4 bases, leaving 6 bases of the junction unmatched. CDR3 region: CASSRGQGFGNTIYF. The CDR3 bases are TGTGCCAGCAGCCGGGGACAGGGTTTCGGAAACACCATATATTTT.

The chain has TRBV2 and TRBJ1-3; 7 bases are a match to TRBD1. CDR3 length: 14 amino acids. J gave up 3 bases and V 4 bases, and 3 bases lay outside the gene matches. Germline assignment: CDR1 SNHLY and CDR2 FYNNEI. The CDR3 nucleotides read TGTGCCAGCAGTGGAGGGACAGATGGAAACACCATATATTTT. Translation gives CASSGGTDGNTIYF.

The chain couples TRBV4-1 to TRBJ1-4; 8 nucleotides match TRBD1. This CDR3 contains 16 residues. Trimming took 3 bases from V and 5 from J; bases not matched to a gene: 8. CDR1 is MGHRA and CDR2 is YSYEKL in the germline V gene. The CDR3: CASSHIFRDRNEKLFF. CDR3 in DNA: TGCGCCAGCAGCCATATCTTCCGGGACAGGAATGAAAAACTGTTTTTT.

The chain is built from TRBV6-4 and TRBJ2-1, with 14 positions matching TRBD2. The V and J ends lost 0 bases and 10 bases, in that order; junction bases with no gene match: 8. The CDR3 is 17 residues long. The germline CDR1 and CDR2 sequences are MRHNA and SNTAGT. The CDR3 spells CASSDSLTSGRASEQFF. DNA of the CDR3: TGTGCCAGCAGTGACTCCCTGACTAGCGGGAGGGCCAGCGAGCAGTTCTTC.

J is TRBJ1-1 and V is TRBV9; a weak D match, TRBD1 (5 bases). Trimming shortened V by 4 bases and J by 3 bases, and 16 bases separated the two germline ends. The germline CDR1 and CDR2 sequences are SGDLS and YYNGEE. The CDR3 sequence is 15 residues long. This chain's CDR3 is CASSPRGQSDTEAFF. CDR3 DNA sequence: TGTGCCAGCAGCCCGCGGGGCCAGTCGGACACTGAAGCTTTCTTT.

This clone appeared a few times. This chain links TRBV28 with TRBJ1-1; tentative D call: TRBD1 (5 bases). The CDR3 has 12 residues. Trimming removed 7 bases at V and 6 bases at J, with 12 bases between. Germline V lookup: CDR1 MDHEN, CDR2 SYDVKM. CDR3 residues: CASNRVGAEAFF. DNA for the CDR3: TGTGCCAGCAATAGGGTAGGGGCTGAAGCTTTCTTT.

This clone was observed a single time. The V and J genes are TRBV28 and TRBJ2-7, with unresolved D. The CDR3 is 14 amino acids. CDR1 is MDHEN, CDR2 SYDVKM, per germline. V lost 3 bases and J 4 bases, leaving 13 bases between the germline ends. CDR3 residues: CASSLTPKVYEQYF. The CDR3 DNA is TGTGCCAGCAGTTTGACACCGAAGGTTTACGAGCAGTACTTC.

J is TRBJ2-7 and V is TRBV7-3, with 9 bases matching TRBD1. The germline gives CDR1 SGHTA, CDR2 FQGTGA. There are 15 residues in the CDR3. Trimming took 2 bases from V and 3 from J; bases not matched to a gene: 5. As DNA, the CDR3 is TGTGCCAGCAGCTTATGGGACAGGGAGAGCTACGAGCAGTACTTC. Its translation is CASSLWDRESYEQYF.

The V call is TRBV7-3, the J call TRBJ2-7; D perhaps matches TRBD1 (5 bases). Germline V gives CDR1 SGHTA, CDR2 FQGTGA. Trimming took 0 bases from V and 7 from J, leaving 10 bases between them. The CDR3 runs 13 residues. This CDR3 reads CASSLTQRQEQYF. In nucleotides, the CDR3 is TGTGCCAGCAGCTTAACGCAGCGACAGGAGCAGTACTTC.

V and J are TRBV7-8 and TRBJ2-1, with 8 positions matching TRBD2. Trimming cost V 8 bases and J 3 bases; bases outside gene matches: 6. Per the germline V gene, CDR1 is SGHVS and CDR2 is FQNEAQ. This CDR3 has 14 amino acids. The chain's CDR3 is CASAGLVNYNEQFF. CDR3 in DNA: TGTGCCAGCGCGGGACTAGTCAACTACAATGAGCAGTTCTTC.

This chain uses TRBV5-6 with TRBJ2-1; 8 bases match TRBD1. Germline assignment: CDR1 SGHDT and CDR2 YYEEEE. Trimming at V came to 5 bases and at J to 10 bases, leaving 8 bases not matched to a gene. The CDR3 is 13 amino acids. CDR3 amino acids: CASRVRHRGEQFF. As DNA, the CDR3 is TGTGCCAGCAGAGTCCGGCACAGGGGGGAGCAGTTCTTC.

Notes on this clone: The same CDR3 is also encoded by other DNA sequences in this sample. The chain is built from TRBV28 and TRBJ1-2; D not resolved. Per germline, CDR1 MDHEN and CDR2 SYDVKM. V lost 6 bases, J lost 4 bases, and 12 bases lay in between. The CDR3 contains 13 residues. CDR3 residues: CASRSGVGYGYTF. CDR3 nucleotides: TGTGCCAGCAGAAGCGGGGTTGGCTATGGCTACACCTTC.

The chain couples TRBV11-2 to TRBJ2-3; 9 nucleotides align to TRBD1. Germline loops: CDR1 SGHAT, CDR2 FQNNGV. This CDR3 region has 16 residues. V was pared by 6 bases and J by 4 bases, with 11 bases of the junction left unmatched. The CDR3 sequence: CASSARRDRVSDTQYF. Here the CDR3 DNA reads TGTGCCAGCAGTGCCCGCCGGGACAGGGTATCAGATACGCAGTATTTT.

This clone was seen more than once but under ten times. V gene TRBV7-2 combines with J gene TRBJ2-5; TRBD2 matches at 8 bases. V was clipped by 4 bases and J by 9 bases; unmatched bases: 7. This CDR3 is built from 13 residues. Germline V gene data show CDR1 as SGHTA and CDR2 as FQGNSA. Here the CDR3 reads CASSSGTRGAQYF. The CDR3 DNA reads as TGTGCCAGCAGCTCCGGGACTAGGGGGGCCCAGTACTTC.